This entry features one TCR beta chain sequence. The J segment lost 7 bases and the V segment lost 6 bases, leaving 12 bases of the junction unmatched. The CDR3 loop spans 16 amino acids. CDR1 SNHLY and CDR2 FYNNEI come from the germline V gene. The data were obtained in a study of response to subunit inactivated influenza vaccine. Using its own MiXCR run on the RT-PCR reads, TCRdb lists one record per CDR3 protein. This table has hundreds of thousands of distinct CDR3 sequences, 11% to 15% appearing once. Sequenced material: PBMCs from blood, taken 14 to 15 days before vaccination. The chain links TRBV2 to TRBJ2-1; 10 bases match TRBD2. The TCR originated in a middle-aged man who received an inactivated influenza vaccine. CDR3 protein: CASSDDFLAGVNEQFF. In DNA, the CDR3 is TGTGCCAGCAGCGACGATTTTCTAGCGGGAGTTAATGAGCAGTTCTTC.